A selection of T cell receptor beta chains follows, all from one sample in a study of shared clonotypes between healthy human individuals. Profiled with immunoSEQ multiplex PCR; TCRdb holds only in-frame clones, not every one. The data show approximately 2.5 million clones, about 92% seen once. Material for sequencing was naive CD4+ T cells sorted from blood. The receptors shown here come from a man younger than 35 in good health. CDR3s include the opening cysteine and the closing phenylalanine or tryptophan. A D gene is named only where the DNA matches it firmly. Clone size is stated in some rows and not others, as once, few, many or a class when expanded.

>.|TRBJ2-7|.|TRBV18|14
CASSPGSDPYEQYF
TGTGCCAGCTCACCTGGATCTGACCCCTACGAGCAGTACTTC
>.|TRBJ2-3|.|TRBV7-2|12
CASSLLSDTQYF
TGTGCCAGCAGCTTATTATCCGATACGCAGTATTTT
>.|TRBJ2-5|.|TRBV15|16
CATSRDPPSGGETQYF
TGTGCCACCAGCAGAGATCCGCCCTCCGGGGGCGAGACCCAGTACTTC
>.|TRBJ1-2|.|TRBV18|15
CASSPPQAINYGYTF
TGTGCCAGCTCACCGCCACAGGCGATTAACTATGGCTACACCTTC
>.|TRBJ1-2|.|TRBV19|12
CASTDRRNGYTF
TGTGCCAGTACGGACAGACGGAATGGCTACACCTTC
>once|TRBJ1-2|TRBD1|TRBV18|15
CASSPQGAPDYGYTF
TGTGCCAGCTCACCACAGGGGGCACCCGACTATGGCTACACCTTC
>.|TRBJ1-2|.|TRBV2|11
CASRRTNGYTF
TGTGCCAGCAGGCGGACCAATGGCTACACCTTC
>.|TRBJ2-7|TRBD2|TRBV5-8|17
CASSSGLAGHPGYEQYF
TGTGCCAGCAGCTCGGGACTAGCGGGGCATCCGGGCTACGAGCAGTACTTC
>.|TRBJ2-3|.|TRBV10-1|13
CASSEGGGDTQYF
TGCGCCAGCAGCGAGGGGGGGGGAGATACGCAGTATTTT
>once|TRBJ1-1|.|TRBV10-2|16
CASRVGQGRMNTEAFF
TGCGCCAGCAGAGTAGGGCAGGGGAGGATGAACACTGAAGCTTTCTTT
>.|TRBJ2-7|TRBD2|TRBV6-4|15
CAISESGLAGYEQYF
TGTGCCATCAGTGAGTCCGGACTAGCGGGCTACGAGCAGTACTTC
>.|TRBJ1-3|.|TRBV7-9|13
CASSGKGGNTIYF
TGTGCCAGCAGCGGAAAGGGTGGAAACACCATATATTTT
>.|TRBJ1-4|.|TRBV15|15
CATSRDYGGGEKLFF
TGTGCCACCAGCAGAGATTACGGGGGCGGGGAAAAACTGTTTTTT
>.|TRBJ1-2|.|TRBV19|19
CASSIDPSGGGGPKYGYTF
TGTGCCAGTAGTATAGATCCCAGCGGCGGGGGCGGTCCGAAATATGGCTACACCTTC
>.|TRBJ2-3|TRBD2|TRBV10-3|17
CAISELLASGMGDTQYF
TGTGCCATCAGTGAGCTTTTGGCTAGCGGGATGGGAGATACGCAGTATTTT
>.|TRBJ2-5|TRBD1|TRBV7-2|15
CASSPQTGFQETQYF
TGTGCCAGCAGCCCCCAGACAGGGTTCCAAGAGACCCAGTACTTC
>.|TRBJ2-7|.|TRBV2|12
CASSASSYEQYF
TGTGCCAGCAGTGCGTCCTCCTACGAGCAGTACTTC
>.|TRBJ2-7|.|TRBV30|13
CAWRRTHSYEQYF
TGTGCCTGGAGACGGACACACTCCTACGAGCAGTACTTC
>.|TRBJ1-2|TRBD1|TRBV7-2|12
CASSSRTGGYTF
TGTGCCAGCAGCTCTAGGACAGGGGGCTACACCTTC